This T cell receptor beta chain was captured in a study of beta chain features in type 1 diabetes. The study's findings and limits: Shortening that was moderate but significant affected the TCRB CDR3s of Type 1 diabetes patients in all four CD4+ subsets.

The investigators reverse transcribed all of the isolated RNA, so they sequenced expressed TCRB transcripts. Measured with immunoSEQ multiplex PCR; TCRdb has only the in-frame clones, and not every one. The data hold 630,000 or so clones, with more than 12% observed a single time. Per germline, CDR1 SQVTM and CDR2 ANQGSEA. Trimming took off 2 bases at V and 0 bases at J, with 5 bases between the two ends. The CDR3 length is 13 residues. Comment on this clone: Antigen: not known. The same CDR3 arises from other DNA sequences in this sample as well.

The rearrangement joins TRBV29-1 to TRBJ2-1, with D perhaps TRBD1 (5 bases). Sequencing was performed on naive CD4+ T cells from blood. This TCR was sampled from a man aged 18 to 30 with type 1 diabetes. The CDR3 region is CSVERGSYNEQFF. The CDR3 nucleotides are TGCAGCGTTGAAAGGGGCTCCTACAATGAGCAGTTCTTC.